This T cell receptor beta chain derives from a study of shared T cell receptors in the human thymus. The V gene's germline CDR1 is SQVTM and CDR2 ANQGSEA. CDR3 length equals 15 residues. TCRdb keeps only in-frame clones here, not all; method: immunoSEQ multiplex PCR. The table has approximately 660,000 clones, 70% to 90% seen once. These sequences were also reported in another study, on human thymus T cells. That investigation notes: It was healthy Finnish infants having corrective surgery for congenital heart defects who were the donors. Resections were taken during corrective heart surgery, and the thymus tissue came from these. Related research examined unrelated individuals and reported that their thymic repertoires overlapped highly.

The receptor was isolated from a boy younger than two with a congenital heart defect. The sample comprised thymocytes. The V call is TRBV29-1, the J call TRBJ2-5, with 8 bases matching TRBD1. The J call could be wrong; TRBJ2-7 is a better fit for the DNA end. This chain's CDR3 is CSVIRQGSALYEQYF. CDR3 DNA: TGCAGTGTGATCCGACAGGGGTCCGCACTCTACGAGCAGTACTTC.